This TCR beta chain is drawn from a study of T cell changes during pregnancy in multiple sclerosis. V shed 3 bases and J 6 bases; nucleotides not matched to a gene: 7. There are 15 residues in the CDR3. The germline V gene has CDR1 MNHEY and CDR2 SMNVEV (reference sequence). Only in-frame clones appear in the TCRdb table, and some are missing; sequencing was by immunoSEQ multiplex PCR. The sample has about 36,000 clones, approximately 90% seen once. The chain employs TRBV27 and TRBJ2-1; 8 positions agree with TRBD1. Sample: CD8+ T cells from peripheral blood mononuclear cells, taken in the third trimester of pregnancy. The source is a female donor with multiple sclerosis, enrolled in a pregnancy study. The CDR3 nucleotides read TGTGCCAGCAGTTTCGGCCAGGGGGCGTTCAATGAGCAGTTCTTC. Encoded protein: CASSFGQGAFNEQFF.